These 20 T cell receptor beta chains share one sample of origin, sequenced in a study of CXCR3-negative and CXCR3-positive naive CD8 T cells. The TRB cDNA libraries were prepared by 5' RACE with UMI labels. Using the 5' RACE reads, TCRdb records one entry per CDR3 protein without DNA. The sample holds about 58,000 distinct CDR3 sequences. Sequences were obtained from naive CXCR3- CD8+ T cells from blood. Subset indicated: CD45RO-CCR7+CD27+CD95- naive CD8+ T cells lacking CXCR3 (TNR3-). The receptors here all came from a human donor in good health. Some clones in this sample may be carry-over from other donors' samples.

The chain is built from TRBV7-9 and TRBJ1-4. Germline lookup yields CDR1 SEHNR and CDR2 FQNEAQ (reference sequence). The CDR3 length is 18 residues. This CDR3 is CASSSSSHPGIYNEKLFF.

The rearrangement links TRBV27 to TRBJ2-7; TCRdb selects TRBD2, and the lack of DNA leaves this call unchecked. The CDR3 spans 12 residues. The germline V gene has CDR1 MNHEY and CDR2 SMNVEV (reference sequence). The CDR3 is CASRGLPHEQYF.

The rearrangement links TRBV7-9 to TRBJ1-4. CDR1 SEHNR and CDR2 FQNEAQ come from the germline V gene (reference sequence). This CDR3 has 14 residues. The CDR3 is CASSLLQHGEKLFF.

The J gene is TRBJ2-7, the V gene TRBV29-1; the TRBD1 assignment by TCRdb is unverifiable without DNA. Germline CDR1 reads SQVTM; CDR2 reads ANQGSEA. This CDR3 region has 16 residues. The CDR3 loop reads CSVENPRGQGPYEQYF.

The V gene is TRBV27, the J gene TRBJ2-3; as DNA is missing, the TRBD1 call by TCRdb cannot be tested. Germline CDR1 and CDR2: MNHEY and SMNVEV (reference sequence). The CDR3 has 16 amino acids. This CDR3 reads CASSLRSGGDTDTQYF.

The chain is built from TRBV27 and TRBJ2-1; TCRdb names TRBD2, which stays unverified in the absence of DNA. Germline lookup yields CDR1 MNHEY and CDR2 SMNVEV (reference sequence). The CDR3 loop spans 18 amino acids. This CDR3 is CASSSELAGGQSYNEQFF.

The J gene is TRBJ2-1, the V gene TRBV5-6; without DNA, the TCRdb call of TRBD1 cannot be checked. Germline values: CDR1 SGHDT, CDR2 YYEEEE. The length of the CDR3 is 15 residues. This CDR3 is CASSSSWQGYNEQFF. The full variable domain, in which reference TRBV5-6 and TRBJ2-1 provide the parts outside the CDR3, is DAGVTQSPTHLIKTRGQQVTLRCSPKSGHDTVSWYQQALGQGPQFIFQYYEEEERQRGNFPDRFSGHQFPNYSSELNVNALLLGDSALYLCASSSSWQGYNEQFFGPGTRLTVL.

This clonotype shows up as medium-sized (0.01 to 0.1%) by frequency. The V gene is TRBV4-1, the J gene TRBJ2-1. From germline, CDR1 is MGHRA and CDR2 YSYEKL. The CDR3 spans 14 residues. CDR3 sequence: CASSQGGTYNEQFF.

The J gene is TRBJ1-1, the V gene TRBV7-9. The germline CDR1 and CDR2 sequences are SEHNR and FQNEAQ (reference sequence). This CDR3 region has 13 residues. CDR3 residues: CASSFTVSPEAFF.

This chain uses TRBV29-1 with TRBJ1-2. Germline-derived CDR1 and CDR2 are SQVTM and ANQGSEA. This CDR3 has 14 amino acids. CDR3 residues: CSAQTGEGENGYTF.

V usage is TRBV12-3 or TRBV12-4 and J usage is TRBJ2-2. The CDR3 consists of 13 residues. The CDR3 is CASRSTYTGELFF.

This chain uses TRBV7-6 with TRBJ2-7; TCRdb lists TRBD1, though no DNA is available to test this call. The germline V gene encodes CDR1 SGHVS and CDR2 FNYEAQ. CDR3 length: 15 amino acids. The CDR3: CASSTAGGGTYEQYF.

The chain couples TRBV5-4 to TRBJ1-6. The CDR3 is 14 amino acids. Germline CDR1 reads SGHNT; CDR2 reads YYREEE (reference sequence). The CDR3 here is CASSLYALNSPLHF. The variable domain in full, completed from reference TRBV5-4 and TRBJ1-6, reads ETGVTQSPTHLIKTRGQQVTLRCSSQSGHNTVSWYQQALGQGPQFIFQYYREEENGRGNFPPRFSGLQFPNYSSELNVNALELDDSALYLCASSLYALNSPLHFGNGTRLTVT.

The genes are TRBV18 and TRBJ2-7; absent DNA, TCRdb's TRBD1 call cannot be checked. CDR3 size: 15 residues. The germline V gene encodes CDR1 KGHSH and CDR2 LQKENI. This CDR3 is CASSPRGQGVYEQYF.

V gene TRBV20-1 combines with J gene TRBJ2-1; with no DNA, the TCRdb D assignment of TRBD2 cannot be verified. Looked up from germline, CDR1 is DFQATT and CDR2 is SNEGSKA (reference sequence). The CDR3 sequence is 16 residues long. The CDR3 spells CSARGSGGAMFNEQFF.

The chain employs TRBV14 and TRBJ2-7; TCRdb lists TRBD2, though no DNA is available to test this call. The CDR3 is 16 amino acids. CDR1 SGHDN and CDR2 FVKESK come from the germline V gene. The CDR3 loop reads CASSSSARGYSYEQYF. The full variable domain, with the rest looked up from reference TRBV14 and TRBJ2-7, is EAGVTQFPSHSVIEKGQTVTLRCDPISGHDNLYWYRRVMGKEIKFLLHFVKESKQDESGMPNNRFLAERTGGTYSTLKVQPAELEDSGVYFCASSSSARGYSYEQYFGPGTRLTVT.

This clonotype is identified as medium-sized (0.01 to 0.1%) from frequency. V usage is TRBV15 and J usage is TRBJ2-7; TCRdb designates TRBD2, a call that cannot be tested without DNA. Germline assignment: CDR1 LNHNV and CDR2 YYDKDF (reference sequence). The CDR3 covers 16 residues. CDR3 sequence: CATSGPREQSSYEQYF.

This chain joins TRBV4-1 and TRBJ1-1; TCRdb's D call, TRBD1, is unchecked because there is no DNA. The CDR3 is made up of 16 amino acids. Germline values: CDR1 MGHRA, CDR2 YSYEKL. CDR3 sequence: CASSHHDRVAYTEAFF.

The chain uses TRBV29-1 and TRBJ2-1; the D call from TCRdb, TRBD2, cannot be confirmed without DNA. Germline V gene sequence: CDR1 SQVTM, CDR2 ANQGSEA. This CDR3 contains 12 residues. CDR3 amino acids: CSVPSVGNEQSF.

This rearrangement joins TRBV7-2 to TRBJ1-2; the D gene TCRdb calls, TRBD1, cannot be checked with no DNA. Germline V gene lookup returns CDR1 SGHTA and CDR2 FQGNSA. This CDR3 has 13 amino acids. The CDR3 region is CASSLGQLYGYTF.